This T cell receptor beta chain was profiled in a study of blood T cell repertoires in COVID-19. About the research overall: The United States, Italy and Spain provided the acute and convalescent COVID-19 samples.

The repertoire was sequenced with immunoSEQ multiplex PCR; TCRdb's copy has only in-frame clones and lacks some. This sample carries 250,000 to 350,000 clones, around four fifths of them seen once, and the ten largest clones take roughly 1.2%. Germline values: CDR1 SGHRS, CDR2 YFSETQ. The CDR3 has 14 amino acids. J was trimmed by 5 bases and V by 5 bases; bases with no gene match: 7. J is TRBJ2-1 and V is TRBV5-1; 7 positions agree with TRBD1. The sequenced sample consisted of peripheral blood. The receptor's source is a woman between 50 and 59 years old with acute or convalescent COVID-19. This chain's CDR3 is CASSRQTGNNEQFF. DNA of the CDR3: TGCGCCAGCAGTCGCCAGACAGGGAACAATGAGCAGTTCTTC.